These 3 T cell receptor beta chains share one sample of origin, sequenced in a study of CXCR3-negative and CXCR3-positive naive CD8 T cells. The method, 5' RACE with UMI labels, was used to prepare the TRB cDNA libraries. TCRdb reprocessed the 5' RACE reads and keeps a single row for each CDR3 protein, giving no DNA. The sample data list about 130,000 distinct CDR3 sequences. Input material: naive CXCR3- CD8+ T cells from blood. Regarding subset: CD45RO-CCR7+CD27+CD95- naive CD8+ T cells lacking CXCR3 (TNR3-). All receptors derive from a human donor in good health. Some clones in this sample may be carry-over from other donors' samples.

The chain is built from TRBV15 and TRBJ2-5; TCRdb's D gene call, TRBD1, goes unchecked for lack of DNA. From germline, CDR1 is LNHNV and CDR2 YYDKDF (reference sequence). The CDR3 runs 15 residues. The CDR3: CATSSEGQGRETQYF.

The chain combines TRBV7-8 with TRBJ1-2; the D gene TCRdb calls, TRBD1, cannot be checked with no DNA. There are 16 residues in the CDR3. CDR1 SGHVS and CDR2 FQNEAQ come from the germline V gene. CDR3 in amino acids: CASSTRTGAIDYGYTF.

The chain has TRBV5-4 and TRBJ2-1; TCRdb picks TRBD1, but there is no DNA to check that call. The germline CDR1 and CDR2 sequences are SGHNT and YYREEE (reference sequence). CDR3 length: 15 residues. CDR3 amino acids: CASSRGHDGVNEQFF. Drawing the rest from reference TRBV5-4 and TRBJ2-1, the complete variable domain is ETGVTQSPTHLIKTRGQQVTLRCSSQSGHNTVSWYQQALGQGPQFIFQYYREEENGRGNFPPRFSGLQFPNYSSELNVNALELDDSALYLCASSRGHDGVNEQFFGPGTRLTVL.